Presented here are 6 T cell receptor beta chains from one specimen sequenced in a study of blood T cell repertoires in COVID-19. Generated by immunoSEQ multiplex PCR, the TCRdb table keeps only in-frame clones and is missing some. Counted here are around 190,000 clones, roughly 76% occurring once; the ten biggest clones make up about 11%. The sample consisted of peripheral blood. All receptors come from a middle-aged woman with COVID-19, enrolled during active disease.

This clone has only a few counts. The sample holds other DNA sequences that translate to the same CDR3. The chain has TRBV3-1 (or the pseudogene TRBV3-2) and TRBJ2-1; 14 bases align to TRBD2. From germline, CDR1 is LGHDT and CDR2 YNNKEL (reference sequence). CDR3 length: 15 residues. J gave up 5 bases and V 3 bases, and 0 bases lay outside the gene matches. CDR3 sequence reads: CASSQGLAGDNEQFF. The CDR3 DNA is TGTGCCAGCAGCCAGGGACTAGCGGGAGACAATGAGCAGTTCTTC.

The chain combines TRBV10-3 with TRBJ2-5; 10 bases are shared with TRBD1. Trimming cost V 0 bases and J 7 bases; bases outside gene matches: 5. Germline CDR1 ENHRY, CDR2 SYGVKD. CDR3 length: 15 residues. CDR3 bases: TGTGCCATCAGTGAGTCCGGGACAGGGGCCGGGACCCAGTACTTC. Its translation: CAISESGTGAGTQYF.

This chain uses TRBV2 with TRBJ1-2, with 9 bases aligning to TRBD1. The junction had 10 bases not matched to a gene; V was cut back by 3 bases and J by 5 bases. Germline V gives CDR1 SNHLY, CDR2 FYNNEI. This CDR3 comprises 16 residues. The CDR3 sequence: CASSESGQGNGYGYTF. The CDR3 nucleotides are TGTGCCAGCAGTGAGTCGGGACAGGGAAATGGGTATGGCTACACCTTC. The full variable domain, its missing parts supplied by reference TRBV2 and TRBJ1-2, is EPEVTQTPSHQVTQMGQEVILRCVPISNHLYFYWYRQILGQKVEFLVSFYNNEISEKSEIFDDQFSVERPDGSNFTLKIRSTKLEDSAMYFCASSESGQGNGYGYTFGSGTRLTVV.

This chain connects TRBV7-2 to TRBJ2-1; 11 nucleotides line up with TRBD2. Unmatched junction bases numbered 12, after V lost 3 bases and J lost 8 bases. CDR1 is SGHTA and CDR2 is FQGNSA in the germline V gene. The CDR3 consists of 17 residues. CDR3 protein: CASSFPLAGDSLDEQFF. Here the CDR3 DNA reads TGTGCCAGCAGCTTCCCACTAGCGGGAGACAGTTTAGATGAGCAGTTCTTC.

The chain employs TRBV3-1 (or the pseudogene TRBV3-2) and TRBJ2-5; 9 nucleotides line up with TRBD1. V was clipped by 3 bases and J by 2 bases; unmatched bases: 4. The CDR3 is 15 amino acids. The germline CDR1 and CDR2 sequences are LGHDT and YNNKEL (reference sequence). The CDR3 spells CASSQDRGRQETQYF. The CDR3 nucleotides are TGTGCCAGCAGCCAGGACAGGGGTCGACAAGAGACCCAGTACTTC.

The rearrangement joins TRBV5-4 to TRBJ2-1, with TRBD2 matching 11 bases. Germline V gene sequence: CDR1 SGHNT, CDR2 YYREEE (reference sequence). There are 11 residues in the CDR3. This chain's CDR3 is CGTSGGNEQFF. Written as DNA, the CDR3 is TGTGGCACTAGCGGGGGCAATGAGCAGTTCTTC.